The 9 T cell receptor beta chains given below trace back to one sample, sequenced in a study of cytomegalovirus exposure and HLA in healthy donors. The PCR contained 60 Vbeta and 13 Jbeta primers. The data were produced by immunoSEQ multiplex PCR, yet TCRdb's version contains in-frame clones alone and is incomplete. Of around 140,000 clones listed, approximately 80% were seen once; the top ten hold 1.5% to 2%. The material sequenced was PBMCs. All receptors come from a man aged 35 to 55 in good health and CMV-seronegative.

The table lists this clone with a count of one. V and J are TRBV27 and TRBJ1-2; TRBD1 might be the D (5 bases). CDR1 MNHEY and CDR2 SMNVEV come from the germline V gene (reference sequence). The CDR3 has 15 residues. V dropped 5 bases and J dropped 6 bases, with 19 bases sitting between them. The CDR3 sequence: CASSGSGGGLDGYTF. CDR3 DNA sequence: TGTGCCAGCAGTGGCAGCGGGGGGGGACTCGATGGCTACACCTTC.

This clone was observed a few times. The chain has TRBV19 and TRBJ1-4; TRBD1 is a possible D gene (5 bases). The ends were cut back, 2 bases at V and 7 bases at J, with 17 bases in the middle. Germline V gene sequence: CDR1 LNHDA, CDR2 SQIVND (reference sequence). This CDR3 has 16 residues. The chain's CDR3 is CASSILPAQGLEKLFF. The CDR3 DNA is TGTGCCAGTAGTATACTCCCGGCGCAGGGCCTTGAAAAACTGTTTTTT.

This clone has just one count. The rearrangement joins TRBV4-2 to TRBJ2-7; 14 bases are shared with TRBD2. The V gene's germline CDR1 is LGHNA and CDR2 YNFKEQ. V dropped 2 bases and J dropped 0; count of bases not matched to a gene: 6. CDR3 length: 18 residues. The CDR3 is CASSQSSGLAGASYEQYF. The CDR3, as DNA: TGTGCCAGCAGCCAATCATCGGGACTAGCGGGGGCCTCCTACGAGCAGTACTTC.

V is TRBV5-6 and J is TRBJ2-1; D remains unclear. From germline, CDR1 is SGHDT and CDR2 YYEEEE. V was pared by 0 bases and J by 5 bases, with 6 bases between. The CDR3 is made up of 13 amino acids. DNA for the CDR3: TGTGCCAGCAGCTTGGTTCCAGACAATGAGCAGTTCTTC. The encoded protein is CASSLVPDNEQFF.

This chain connects TRBV28 to TRBJ1-2, with TRBD1 matching 10 bases. The germline V gene encodes CDR1 MDHEN and CDR2 SYDVKM. The CDR3 is made up of 15 amino acids. V shed 9 bases, J shed 3 bases, and the junction held 10 bases outside the gene matches. In DNA, the CDR3 is TGTGCCAGTGGATCGGGACAGGGGACGTACTATGGCTACACCTTC. Protein product: CASGSGQGTYYGYTF.

The rearrangement uses TRBV28 and TRBJ2-7; 7 bases fit TRBD1. J lost 0 bases, V lost 4 bases, and 9 bases had no gene match. CDR3 length equals 16 residues. Germline-derived CDR1 and CDR2 are MDHEN and SYDVKM. The CDR3 DNA sequence: TGTGCCAGCAGTTCTTCCGGGACAGAACACTCCTACGAGCAGTACTTC. Its protein is CASSSSGTEHSYEQYF. The entire variable domain, with the rest obtained from reference TRBV28 and TRBJ2-7, is as follows: DVKVTQSSRYLVKRTGEKVFLECVQDMDHENMFWYRQDPGLGLRLIYFSYDVKMKEKGDIPEGYSVSREKKERFSLILESASTNQTSMYLCASSSSGTEHSYEQYFGPGTRLTVT.

The rearrangement links TRBV5-4 to TRBJ2-5, with TRBD2 matching 7 bases. The CDR3 is 14 amino acids. The ends lost 3 bases at V and 5 bases at J; junction bases unmatched: 7. CDR1 is SGHNT, CDR2 YYREEE, per germline (reference sequence). This chain's CDR3 is CASSYEVGGETQYF. For the CDR3, the DNA is TGTGCCAGCAGCTACGAAGTGGGGGGGGAGACCCAGTACTTC.

The J gene is TRBJ2-2, the V gene TRBV6-6; 8 bases are a match to TRBD1. The CDR3 is 15 amino acids. Unmatched junction bases numbered 8, after V lost 4 bases and J lost 7 bases. Germline loops: CDR1 MNHNY, CDR2 SVGAGI (reference sequence). The CDR3 is CASSSPDRVYGELFF. The CDR3 coding sequence is TGTGCCAGCAGTTCTCCGGACAGGGTTTACGGGGAGCTGTTTTTT.

The chain joins TRBV19 to TRBJ2-3; 9 positions agree with TRBD1. The J segment lost 2 bases and the V segment lost 6 bases, leaving 3 bases of the junction unmatched. Germline loops: CDR1 LNHDA, CDR2 SQIVND (reference sequence). The CDR3 is 14 amino acids. As DNA, the CDR3 is TGTGCCAGTAGCAGGGACAGGGTCACAGATACGCAGTATTTT. Protein: CASSRDRVTDTQYF. Using reference TRBV19 and TRBJ2-3 for the parts outside the CDR3, the full variable domain is DGGITQSPKYLFRKEGQNVTLSCEQNLNHDAMYWYRQDPGQGLRLIYYSQIVNDFQKGDIAEGYSVSREKKESFPLTVTSAQKNPTAFYLCASSRDRVTDTQYFGPGTRLTVL.